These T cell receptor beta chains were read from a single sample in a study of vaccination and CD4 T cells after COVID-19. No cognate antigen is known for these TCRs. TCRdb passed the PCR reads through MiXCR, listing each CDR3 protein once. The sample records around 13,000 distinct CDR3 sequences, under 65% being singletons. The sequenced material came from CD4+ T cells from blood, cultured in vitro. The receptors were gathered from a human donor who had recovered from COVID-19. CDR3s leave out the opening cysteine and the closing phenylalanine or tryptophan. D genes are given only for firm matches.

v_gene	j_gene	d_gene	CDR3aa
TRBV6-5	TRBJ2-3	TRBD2	ASSYEELAGRGGTDTQY
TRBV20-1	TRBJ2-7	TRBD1	SARHRDRGTYEQY
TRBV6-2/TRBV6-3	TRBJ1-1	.	ASSSIHRPERMNTEAF
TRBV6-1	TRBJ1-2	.	ASSHREPDGYT
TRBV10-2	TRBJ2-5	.	ASSERRETQY
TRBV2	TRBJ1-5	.	ASSVESNQPQH
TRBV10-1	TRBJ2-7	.	ARIQRSSYEQY
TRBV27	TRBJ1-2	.	ASSLGRPGNGGYT
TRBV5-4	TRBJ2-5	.	ASSSNMLETQY
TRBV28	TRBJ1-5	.	ASSRINNQPQH
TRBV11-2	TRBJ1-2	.	ASTPQGSYGYT
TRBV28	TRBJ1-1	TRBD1	ASRTRTGGGTEAF
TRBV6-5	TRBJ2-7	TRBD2	ASSSPGLAYEQY
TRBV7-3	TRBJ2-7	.	ASSYAGGYEQY
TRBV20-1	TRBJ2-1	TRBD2	SASLGLAGAPWQF
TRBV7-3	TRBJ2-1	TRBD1	ASSNSGTGIHEQF
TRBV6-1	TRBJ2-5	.	ASSDSPETQY
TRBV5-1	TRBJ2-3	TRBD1	ASSLRAGGAGTDTQY
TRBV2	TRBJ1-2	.	ASRDHPGGGYT
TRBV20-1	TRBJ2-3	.	SARDPGLTDTQY
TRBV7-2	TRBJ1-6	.	ASSARGREGSSPLH
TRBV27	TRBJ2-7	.	ASSLMGGASLYEQY
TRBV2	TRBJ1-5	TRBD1	ASRLRTGGNQPQH
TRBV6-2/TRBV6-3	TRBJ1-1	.	ASSYSIGGYGTEAF
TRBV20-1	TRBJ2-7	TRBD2	SAAGGPYEQY
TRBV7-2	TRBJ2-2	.	ASSLAHLVSGELF
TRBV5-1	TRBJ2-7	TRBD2	ASSLAGLAGARSYEQY
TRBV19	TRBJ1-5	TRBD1	ASSIAGGTQPQH
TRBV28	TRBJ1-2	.	ASSFGGNYGYT
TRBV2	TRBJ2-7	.	ASSGGGSYEQY
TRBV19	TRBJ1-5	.	ASSIRGSGLLVGDQPQH
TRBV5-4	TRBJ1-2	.	ASSLAGNYGYT
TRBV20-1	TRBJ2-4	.	SARDLTGLAKNIQY
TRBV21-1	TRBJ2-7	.	ASRWDLYEQY
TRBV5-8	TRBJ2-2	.	ASSSGSSGELF
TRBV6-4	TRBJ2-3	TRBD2	ASSDAGGTDTQY
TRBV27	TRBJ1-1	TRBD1	ATTTGVRNTEAF
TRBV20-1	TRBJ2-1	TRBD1	SASTWTGAYNEQF
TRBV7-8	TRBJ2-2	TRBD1	ASSLTTGGTGELF
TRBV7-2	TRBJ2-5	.	ASSLGGRQETQY
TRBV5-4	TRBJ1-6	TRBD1	ASSRGQGDSPLH
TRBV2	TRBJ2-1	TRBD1	ATASEGAPYNEQF
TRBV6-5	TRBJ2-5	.	ASSYSRGVETQY
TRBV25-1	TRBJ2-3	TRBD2	ASSESSGRWDTQY
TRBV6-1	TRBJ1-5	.	ASSGGNQPQH
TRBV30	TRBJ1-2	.	AWSPGRVYGYT
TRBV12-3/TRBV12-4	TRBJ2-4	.	ASREGLDIQY
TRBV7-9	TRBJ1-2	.	ASSTGTAQGYT
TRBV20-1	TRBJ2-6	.	SASTGSSGANVLT
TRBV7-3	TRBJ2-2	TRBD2	ASSRTSGGGSTGELF
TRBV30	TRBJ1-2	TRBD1	AWRDNRPDRGGYGYT
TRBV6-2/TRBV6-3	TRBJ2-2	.	ASSYGLSANTGELF
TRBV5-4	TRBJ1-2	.	ASKRLGGSYAYGYT
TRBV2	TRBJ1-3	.	ASSAWRDNSGNTIY
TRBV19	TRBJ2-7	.	ASSPGRTYEQY
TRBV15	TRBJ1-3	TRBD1	ATSRGQQGRGDTIY
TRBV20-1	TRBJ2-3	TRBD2	SAEAGTSGITDTQY
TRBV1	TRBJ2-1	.	TSSQDQATLAGRSYNEQF
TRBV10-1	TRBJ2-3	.	ASSESGAGADTQY
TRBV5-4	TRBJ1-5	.	ASSSPPGKVFGNQPQH